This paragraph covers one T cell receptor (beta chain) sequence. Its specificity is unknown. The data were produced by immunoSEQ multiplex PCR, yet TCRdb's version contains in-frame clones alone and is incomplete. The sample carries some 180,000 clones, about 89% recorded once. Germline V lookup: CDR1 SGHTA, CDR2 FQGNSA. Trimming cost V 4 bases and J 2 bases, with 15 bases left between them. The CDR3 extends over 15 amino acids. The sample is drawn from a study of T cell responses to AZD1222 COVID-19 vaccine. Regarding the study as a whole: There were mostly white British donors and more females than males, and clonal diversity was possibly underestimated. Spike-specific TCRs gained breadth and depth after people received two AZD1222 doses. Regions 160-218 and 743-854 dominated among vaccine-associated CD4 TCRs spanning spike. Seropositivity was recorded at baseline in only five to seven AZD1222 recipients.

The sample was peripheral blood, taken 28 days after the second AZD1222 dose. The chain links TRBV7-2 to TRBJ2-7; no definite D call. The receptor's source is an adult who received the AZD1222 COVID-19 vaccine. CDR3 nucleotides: TGTGCCAGCAGCTCCCTCTTAGGGCCAACCTACGAGCAGTACTTC. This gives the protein CASSSLLGPTYEQYF.